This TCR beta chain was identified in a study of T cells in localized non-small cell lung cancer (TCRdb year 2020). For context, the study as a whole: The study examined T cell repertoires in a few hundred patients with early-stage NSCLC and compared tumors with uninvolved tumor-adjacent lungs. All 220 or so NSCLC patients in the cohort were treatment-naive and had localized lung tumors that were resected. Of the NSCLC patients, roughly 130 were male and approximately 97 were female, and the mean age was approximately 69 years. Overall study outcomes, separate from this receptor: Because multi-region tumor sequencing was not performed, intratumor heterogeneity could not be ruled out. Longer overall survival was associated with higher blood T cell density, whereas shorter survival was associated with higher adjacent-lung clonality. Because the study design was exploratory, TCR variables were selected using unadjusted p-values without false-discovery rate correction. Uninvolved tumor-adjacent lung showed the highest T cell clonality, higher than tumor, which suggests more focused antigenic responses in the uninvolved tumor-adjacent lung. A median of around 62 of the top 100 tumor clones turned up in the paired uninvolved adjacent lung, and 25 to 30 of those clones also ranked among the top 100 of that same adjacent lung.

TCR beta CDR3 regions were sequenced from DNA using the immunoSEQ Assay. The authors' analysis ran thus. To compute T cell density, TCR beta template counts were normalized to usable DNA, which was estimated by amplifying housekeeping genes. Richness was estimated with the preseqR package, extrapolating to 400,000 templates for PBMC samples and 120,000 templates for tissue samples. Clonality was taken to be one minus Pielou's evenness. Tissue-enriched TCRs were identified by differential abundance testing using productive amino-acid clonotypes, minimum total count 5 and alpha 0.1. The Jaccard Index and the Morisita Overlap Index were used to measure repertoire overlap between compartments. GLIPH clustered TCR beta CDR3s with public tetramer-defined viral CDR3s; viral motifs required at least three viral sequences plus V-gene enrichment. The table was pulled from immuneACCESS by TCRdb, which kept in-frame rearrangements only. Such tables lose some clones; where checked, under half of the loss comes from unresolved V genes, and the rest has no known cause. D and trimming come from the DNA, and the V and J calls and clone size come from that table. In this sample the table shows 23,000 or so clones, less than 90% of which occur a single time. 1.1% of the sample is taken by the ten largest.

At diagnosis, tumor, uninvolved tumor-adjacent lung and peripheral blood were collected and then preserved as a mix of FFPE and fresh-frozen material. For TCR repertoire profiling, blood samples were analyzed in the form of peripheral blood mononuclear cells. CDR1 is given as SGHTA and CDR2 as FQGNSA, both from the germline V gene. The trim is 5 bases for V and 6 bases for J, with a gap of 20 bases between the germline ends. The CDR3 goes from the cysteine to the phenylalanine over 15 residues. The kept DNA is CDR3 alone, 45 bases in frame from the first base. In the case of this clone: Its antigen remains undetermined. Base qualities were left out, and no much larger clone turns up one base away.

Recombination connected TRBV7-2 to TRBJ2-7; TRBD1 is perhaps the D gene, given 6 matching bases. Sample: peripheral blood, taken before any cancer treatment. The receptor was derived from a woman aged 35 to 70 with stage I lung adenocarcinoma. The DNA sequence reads TGTGCCAGCAGCAAACAGACAGGAGGAAATTTCGAGCAGTACTTC. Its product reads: CASSKQTGGNFEQYF.